A single sample is the source of the 4 T cell receptor beta chains below, sequenced in a study of blood T cell repertoires in COVID-19. Clones were read by immunoSEQ multiplex PCR, and TCRdb kept only the in-frame ones, dropping some. The table records roughly 250,000 clones, around 84% of them present only once. Sequences were obtained from PBMCs or T cells enriched from blood (not recorded which). The receptors were sampled from a woman aged 45-60 years who had recovered from COVID-19.

The chain carries TRBV9 and TRBJ2-7; TRBD2 aligns across 7 bases. The V gene end was trimmed by 8 bases and the J gene end by 3 bases; junction bases not matched to a gene: 11. The CDR3 extends over 14 amino acids. Per the germline V gene, CDR1 is SGDLS and CDR2 is YYNGEE. This CDR3 is CASIQNRDYYEQYF. Here the CDR3 DNA reads TGTGCCAGTATCCAAAACCGGGACTACTACGAGCAGTACTTC.

This clone was detected many times. The rearrangement joins TRBV6-5 to TRBJ1-6; TRBD1 matches at 8 bases. Trimming took 8 bases from V and 10 from J; bases not matched to a gene: 10. The CDR3 is 14 residues long. CDR1 MNHEY and CDR2 SVGAGI come from the germline V gene. CDR3 protein: CASRRTGRNSPLHF. In DNA form, the CDR3 reads TGTGCCAGCCGAAGGACAGGGAGGAACTCACCCCTCCACTTT.

The chain uses TRBV2 and TRBJ2-5; possibly TRBD2 for D (5 bases). V lost 7 bases to trimming and J lost 5 bases, with 14 bases between them. The CDR3 has 13 residues. CDR1 and CDR2 from the germline V gene are SNHLY and FYNNEI. CDR3 DNA: TGTGCCAGCACCAAAGAGGGCGGTGAGACCCAGTACTTC. This translates into CASTKEGGETQYF.

CDR3 sequence: CASSLAQGSNEQYF. In nucleotides, the CDR3 is TGCGCCAGCAGCTTGGCCCAGGGGTCCAACGAGCAGTACTTC. The rearrangement links TRBV5-1 to TRBJ2-7; TRBD1 is a possible D gene (6 bases). V was pared by 0 bases and J by 5 bases, with 12 bases between. The CDR3 runs to 14 residues. From germline, CDR1 is SGHRS and CDR2 YFSETQ.